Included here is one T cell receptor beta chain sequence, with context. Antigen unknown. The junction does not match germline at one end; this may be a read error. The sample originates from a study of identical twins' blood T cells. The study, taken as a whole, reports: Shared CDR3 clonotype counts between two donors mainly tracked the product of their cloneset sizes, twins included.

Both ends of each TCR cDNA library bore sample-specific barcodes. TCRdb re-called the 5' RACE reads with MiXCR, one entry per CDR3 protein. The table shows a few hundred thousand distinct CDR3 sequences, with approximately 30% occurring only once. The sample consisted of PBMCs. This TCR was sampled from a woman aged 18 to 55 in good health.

The DNA of the CDR3 is TGTGCCAGCAGTTTAACAGGTTTCGCCTACGGGCAGTACTTC. Protein: CASSLTGFAYGQYF. The V and J genes are TRBV6-5 and TRBJ2-7, with a tentative D call TRBD1 (5 bases). The CDR3 is 14 amino acids. From germline, CDR1 is MNHEY and CDR2 SVGAGI.